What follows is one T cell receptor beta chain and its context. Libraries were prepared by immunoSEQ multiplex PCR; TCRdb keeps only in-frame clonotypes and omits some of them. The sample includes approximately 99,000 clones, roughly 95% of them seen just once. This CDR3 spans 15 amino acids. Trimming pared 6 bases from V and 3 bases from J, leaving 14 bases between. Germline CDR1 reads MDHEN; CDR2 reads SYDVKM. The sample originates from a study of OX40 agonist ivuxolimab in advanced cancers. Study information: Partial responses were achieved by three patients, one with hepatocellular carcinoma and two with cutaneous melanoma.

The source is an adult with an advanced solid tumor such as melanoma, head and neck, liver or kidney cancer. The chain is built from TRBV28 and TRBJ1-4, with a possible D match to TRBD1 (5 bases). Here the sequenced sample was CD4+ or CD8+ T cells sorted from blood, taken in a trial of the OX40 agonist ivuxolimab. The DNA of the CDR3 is TGTGCCAGCAGGCTTCTTCAGGGTTCTAATGAAAAACTGTTTTTT. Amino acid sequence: CASRLLQGSNEKLFF. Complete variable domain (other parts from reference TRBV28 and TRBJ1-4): DVKVTQSSRYLVKRTGEKVFLECVQDMDHENMFWYRQDPGLGLRLIYFSYDVKMKEKGDIPEGYSVSREKKERFSLILESASTNQTSMYLCASRLLQGSNEKLFFGSGTQLSVL.